This T cell receptor (beta chain) was identified in a study of blood T cell repertoires in COVID-19. For the study at large: Collection of acute and convalescent COVID-19 samples took place in the United States, Italy and Spain.

Original analysis: Quantification of nucleated cells was approximated via reference gene primer amplification. Using immunoSEQ multiplex PCR, the repertoire was profiled, and TCRdb retains in-frame clones only, with some absent. The DNA was the basis for D and trimming; V, J and clone size are from that table. The table shows 120,000 to 150,000 clones, with around nine tenths occurring only once. What was sequenced was peripheral blood. The receptor comes from a woman in her thirties or forties with acute or convalescent COVID-19.

CDR3 residues: CARIRRGSAKNIQYF. CDR3 nucleotides: TGTGCCAGAATCCGGCGGGGCTCTGCCAAAAACATTCAGTACTTC. The V and J genes are TRBV24-1 and TRBJ2-4; tentative D call: TRBD2 (6 bases). The V gene lost 11 bases and the J gene lost 1 base, with 17 bases spanning the gap. The CDR3 has 15 residues. From germline, CDR1 is KGHDR and CDR2 SFDVKD.